The T cell receptor (beta chain) described here comes from a study of T cell responses to AZD1222 COVID-19 vaccine. CDR1 SGHVS and CDR2 FNYEAQ come from the germline V gene. The length of the CDR3 is 17 residues. V was pared by 5 bases and J by 3 bases, with 9 bases of the junction left unmatched. The data were produced by immunoSEQ multiplex PCR, yet TCRdb's version contains in-frame clones alone and is incomplete. The sample contains some 150,000 clones, 90% to 95% of which appear only once. This clonotype originated in an adult in good health. Sample: peripheral blood, taken on day 0 of AZD1222 vaccination. The chain links TRBV7-6 to TRBJ2-7; 14 bases fit TRBD2. CDR3 sequence: CASSPLDGTSGSYEQYF. In DNA form, the CDR3 reads TGTGCCAGCAGCCCCCTGGACGGGACTAGCGGGAGCTACGAGCAGTACTTC.